The present TCR beta chain was sequenced within a study of blood T cell repertoires in COVID-19. Per the study methods: Reference gene primer amplification in the assay estimated nucleated cell counts. TCRdb keeps only in-frame clones here, not all; method: immunoSEQ multiplex PCR. Clone size and V and J calls were adopted from that table, with D and trimming inferred from the DNA. This table has fewer than 250,000 clones, 83% appearing once. Germline-derived CDR1 and CDR2 are SNHLY and FYNNEI. V lost 0 bases, J lost 8 bases, and 13 bases lay in between. CDR3 size: 14 residues. Sequencing was carried out using peripheral blood. The rearrangement uses TRBV2 and TRBJ1-2; D ambiguous. This clonotype originated in a human donor in a cohort sampled during active COVID-19. This CDR3 is CASSEALQSGGYTF. The CDR3 nucleotides are TGTGCCAGCAGTGAAGCGCTCCAGTCTGGCGGCTACACCTTC.